This TCR beta chain was obtained from a study of prognosis after radiotherapy for stage I lung cancer. For the study at large: SBRT radiotherapy used 3 to 5 fractions and a biologically effective dose of at least 100 Gy.

Starting from genomic DNA, TCR beta CDR3 was amplified through two-round multiplex PCR. Specific primers for each TRBV and TRBJ gene were what first-round PCR used. TCRdb redid the calling of the multiplex PCR reads with MiXCR, one entry per CDR3 protein. Of under 75,000 distinct CDR3 sequences in the sample, about 26% were seen once. Findings of the study overall: Unique TCR clones declined after stereotactic body radiation therapy, from a median approximately 9,600 to 7,200. It was in patients who developed distant metastases that Shannon entropy after stereotactic body radiation therapy was lower.

CDR3 size: 18 residues. Germline CDR1 SGHRS, CDR2 YFSETQ. V gave up 2 bases and J gave up 7 bases, with 25 bases separating them. As for this clonotype: Its antigen is unknown.

This sample comprised PBMCs, obtained before or after stereotactic body radiation therapy (not recorded which). The clonotype originates from a donor at least 50 years old with non-small cell lung cancer. The V call is TRBV5-1, the J call TRBJ2-1; D could derive from TRBD1 or TRBD2 (5 bases each). The CDR3 here is CASSLTGASTATLNEQFF. The CDR3 nucleotides are TGCGCCAGCAGCTTAACCGGGGCTAGCACGGCAACGTTGAATGAGCAGTTCTTC.